This T cell receptor beta chain was profiled in a study of CD8 T cells in ankylosing spondylitis. This clonotype was observed a handful of times. V lost 7 bases and J lost 5, with 12 bases in between. Germline CDR1 SEHNR, CDR2 FQNEAQ (reference sequence). The CDR3 has 12 residues. TCRdb called the 5' RACE reads again in MiXCR, with one record for every CDR3 protein. The data contain around 250,000 distinct CDR3 sequences, approximately 20% of them seen just once; the ten biggest clones take up around 30%. Sequencing was done on a sample of blood, either unsorted or a sorted T cell fraction (not recorded which). The genes are TRBV7-9 and TRBJ2-7; D is possibly TRBD2 (5 bases). The sequence was obtained from a male donor with ankylosing spondylitis or in good health (not recorded which). The CDR3 DNA follows: TGTGCCAGCACGGGAAACCCGGACGAGCAGTACTTC. It is translated as CASTGNPDEQYF.